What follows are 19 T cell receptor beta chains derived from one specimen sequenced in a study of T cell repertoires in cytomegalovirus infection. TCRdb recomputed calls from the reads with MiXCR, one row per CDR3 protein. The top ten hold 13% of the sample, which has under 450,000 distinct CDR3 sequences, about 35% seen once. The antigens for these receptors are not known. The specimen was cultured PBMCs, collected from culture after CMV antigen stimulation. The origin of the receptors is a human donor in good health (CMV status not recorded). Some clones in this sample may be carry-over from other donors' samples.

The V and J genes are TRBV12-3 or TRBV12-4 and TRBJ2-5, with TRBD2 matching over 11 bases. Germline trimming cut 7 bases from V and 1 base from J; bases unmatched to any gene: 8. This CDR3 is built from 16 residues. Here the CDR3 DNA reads TGTGCCAGCACCCTTGGACTAGCGGGCCTCCAAGAGACCCAGTACTTC. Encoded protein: CASTLGLAGLQETQYF.

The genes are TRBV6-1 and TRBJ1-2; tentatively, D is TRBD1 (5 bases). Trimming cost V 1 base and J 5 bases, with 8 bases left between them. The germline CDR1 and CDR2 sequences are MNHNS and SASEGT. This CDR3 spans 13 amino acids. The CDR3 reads CASSEGGAYGYTF. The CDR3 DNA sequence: TGTGCCAGCAGTGAAGGGGGCGCTTATGGCTACACCTTC.

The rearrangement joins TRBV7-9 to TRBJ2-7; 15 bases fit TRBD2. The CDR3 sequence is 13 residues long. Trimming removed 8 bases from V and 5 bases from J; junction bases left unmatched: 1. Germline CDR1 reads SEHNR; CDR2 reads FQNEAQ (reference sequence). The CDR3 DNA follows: TGTGCCAGCGGACTAGCGGGAGGGAACGAGCAGTACGTC. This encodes CASGLAGGNEQYV.

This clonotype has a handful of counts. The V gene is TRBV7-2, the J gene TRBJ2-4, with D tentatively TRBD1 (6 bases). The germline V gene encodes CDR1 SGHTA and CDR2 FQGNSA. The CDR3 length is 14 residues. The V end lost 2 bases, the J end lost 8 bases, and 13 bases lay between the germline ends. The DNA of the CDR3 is TGTGCCAGCAGCTTAAGACAGGCTTCCGACATTCAGTACTTC. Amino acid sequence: CASSLRQASDIQYF.

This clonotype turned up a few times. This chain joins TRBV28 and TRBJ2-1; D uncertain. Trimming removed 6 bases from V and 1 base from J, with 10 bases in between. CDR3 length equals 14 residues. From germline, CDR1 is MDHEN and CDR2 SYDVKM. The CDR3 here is CASSSGVSYNEQFF. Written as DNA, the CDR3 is TGTGCCAGCAGCTCCGGAGTGTCCTACAATGAGCAGTTCTTC. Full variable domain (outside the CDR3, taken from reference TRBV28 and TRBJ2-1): DVKVTQSSRYLVKRTGEKVFLECVQDMDHENMFWYRQDPGLGLRLIYFSYDVKMKEKGDIPEGYSVSREKKERFSLILESASTNQTSMYLCASSSGVSYNEQFFGPGTRLTVL.

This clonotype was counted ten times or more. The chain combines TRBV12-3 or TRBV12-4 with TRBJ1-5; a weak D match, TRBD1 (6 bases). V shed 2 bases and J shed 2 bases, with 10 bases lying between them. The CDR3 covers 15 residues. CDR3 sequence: CASSLMRTGNQPQHF. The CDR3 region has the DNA TGTGCCAGCAGTTTAATGAGGACAGGCAATCAGCCCCAGCATTTT.

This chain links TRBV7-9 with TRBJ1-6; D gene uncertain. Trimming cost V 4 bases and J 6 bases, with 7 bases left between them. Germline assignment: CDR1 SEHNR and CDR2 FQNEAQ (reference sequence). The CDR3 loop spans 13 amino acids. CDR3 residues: CASSYSVNSPLHF. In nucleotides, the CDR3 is TGTGCCAGCAGCTATTCGGTTAATTCACCCCTCCACTTT. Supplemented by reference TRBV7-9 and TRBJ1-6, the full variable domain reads DTGVSQNPRHKITKRGQNVTFRCDPISEHNRLYWYRQTLGQGPEFLTYFQNEAQLEKSRLLSDRFSAERPKGSFSTLEIQRTEQGDSAMYLCASSYSVNSPLHFGNGTRLTVT.

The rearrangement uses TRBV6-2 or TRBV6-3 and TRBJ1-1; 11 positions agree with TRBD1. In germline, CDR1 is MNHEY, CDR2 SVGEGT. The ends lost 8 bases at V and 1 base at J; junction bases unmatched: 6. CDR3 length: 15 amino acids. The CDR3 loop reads CASQSGTGGNTEAFF. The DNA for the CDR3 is TGTGCCAGCCAATCCGGGACAGGGGGGAACACTGAAGCTTTCTTT.

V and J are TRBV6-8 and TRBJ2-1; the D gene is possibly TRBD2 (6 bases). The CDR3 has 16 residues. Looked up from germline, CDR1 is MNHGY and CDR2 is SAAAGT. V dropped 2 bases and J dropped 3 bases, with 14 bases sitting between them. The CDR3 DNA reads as TGTGCCAGCAGTTACGAATCGGGAGACAGCTACAATGAGCAGTTCTTC. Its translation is CASSYESGDSYNEQFF.

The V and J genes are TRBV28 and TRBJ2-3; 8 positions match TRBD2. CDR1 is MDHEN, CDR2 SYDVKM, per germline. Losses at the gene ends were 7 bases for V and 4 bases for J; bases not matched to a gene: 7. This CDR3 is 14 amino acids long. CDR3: CASKRSGRPDTQYF. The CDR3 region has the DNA TGTGCCAGCAAACGGAGCGGGAGACCAGATACGCAGTATTTT.

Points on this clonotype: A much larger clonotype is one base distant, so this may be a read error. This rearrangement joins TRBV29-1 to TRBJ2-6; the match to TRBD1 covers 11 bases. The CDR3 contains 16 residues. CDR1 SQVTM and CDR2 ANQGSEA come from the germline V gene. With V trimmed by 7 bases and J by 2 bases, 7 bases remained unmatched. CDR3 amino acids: CSAVRTGGPGANVLTF. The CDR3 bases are TGCAGCGCCGTAAGGACAGGGGGCCCTGGGGCCAACGTCCTGACTTTC.

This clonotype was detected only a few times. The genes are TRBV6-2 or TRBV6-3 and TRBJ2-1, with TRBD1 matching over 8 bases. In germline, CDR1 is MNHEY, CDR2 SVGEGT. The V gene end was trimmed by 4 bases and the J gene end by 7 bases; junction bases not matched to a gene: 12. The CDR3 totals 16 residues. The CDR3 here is CASSSPGQGAGNEQFF. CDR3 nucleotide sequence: TGTGCCAGCAGTTCCCCCGGGCAGGGGGCGGGTAATGAGCAGTTCTTC.

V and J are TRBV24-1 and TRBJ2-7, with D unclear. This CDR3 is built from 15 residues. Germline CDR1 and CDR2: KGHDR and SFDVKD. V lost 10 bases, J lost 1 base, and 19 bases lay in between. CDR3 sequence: CATPPMAVQSYEQYV. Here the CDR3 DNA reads TGTGCCACGCCTCCGATGGCAGTCCAGTCCTACGAGCAGTACGTC.

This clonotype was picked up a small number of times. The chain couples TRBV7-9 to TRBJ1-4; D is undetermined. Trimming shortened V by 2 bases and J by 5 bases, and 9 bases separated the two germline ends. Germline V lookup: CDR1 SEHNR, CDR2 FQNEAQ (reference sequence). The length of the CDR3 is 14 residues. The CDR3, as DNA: TGTGCCAGCAGCTTAACGGGCGTAAATGAAAAACTGTTTTTT. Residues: CASSLTGVNEKLFF.

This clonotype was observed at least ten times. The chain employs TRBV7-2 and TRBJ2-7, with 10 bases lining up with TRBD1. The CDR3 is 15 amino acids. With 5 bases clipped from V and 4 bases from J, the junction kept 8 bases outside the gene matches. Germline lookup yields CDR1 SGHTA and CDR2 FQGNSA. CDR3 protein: CASSRPGQGFYEQYF. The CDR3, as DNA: TGTGCCAGCAGCCGACCGGGACAGGGGTTTTACGAGCAGTACTTC.

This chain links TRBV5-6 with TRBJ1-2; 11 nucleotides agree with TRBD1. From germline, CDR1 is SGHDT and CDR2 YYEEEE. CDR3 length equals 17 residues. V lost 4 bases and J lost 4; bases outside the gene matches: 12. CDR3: CASSHGTGGVYGYGYTF. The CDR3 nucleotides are TGTGCCAGCAGCCATGGGACAGGGGGAGTATACGGCTATGGCTACACCTTC.

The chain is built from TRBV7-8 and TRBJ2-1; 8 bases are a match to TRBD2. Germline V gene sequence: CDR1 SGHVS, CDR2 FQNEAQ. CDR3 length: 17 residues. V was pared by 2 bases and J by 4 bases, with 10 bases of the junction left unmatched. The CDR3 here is CASSLRTSGTTYNEQFF. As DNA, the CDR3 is TGTGCCAGCAGCTTACGTACTAGCGGAACAACATACAATGAGCAGTTCTTC.

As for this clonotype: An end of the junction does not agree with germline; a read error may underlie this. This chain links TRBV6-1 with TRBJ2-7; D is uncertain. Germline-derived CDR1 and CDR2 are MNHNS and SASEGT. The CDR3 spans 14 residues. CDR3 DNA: TGTGCCAGCAGTCAAGCAGACCGCCTCTACGAGCAGTACTTC. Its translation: CASSQADRLYEQYF.

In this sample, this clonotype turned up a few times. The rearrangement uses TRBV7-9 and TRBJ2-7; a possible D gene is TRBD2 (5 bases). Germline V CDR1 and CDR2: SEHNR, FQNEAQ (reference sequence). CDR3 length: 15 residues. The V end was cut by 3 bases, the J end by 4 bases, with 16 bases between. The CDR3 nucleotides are TGTGCCAGCAGCTTTCGGGAAAGTGCTATTTACGAGCAGTACGTC. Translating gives CASSFRESAIYEQYV.